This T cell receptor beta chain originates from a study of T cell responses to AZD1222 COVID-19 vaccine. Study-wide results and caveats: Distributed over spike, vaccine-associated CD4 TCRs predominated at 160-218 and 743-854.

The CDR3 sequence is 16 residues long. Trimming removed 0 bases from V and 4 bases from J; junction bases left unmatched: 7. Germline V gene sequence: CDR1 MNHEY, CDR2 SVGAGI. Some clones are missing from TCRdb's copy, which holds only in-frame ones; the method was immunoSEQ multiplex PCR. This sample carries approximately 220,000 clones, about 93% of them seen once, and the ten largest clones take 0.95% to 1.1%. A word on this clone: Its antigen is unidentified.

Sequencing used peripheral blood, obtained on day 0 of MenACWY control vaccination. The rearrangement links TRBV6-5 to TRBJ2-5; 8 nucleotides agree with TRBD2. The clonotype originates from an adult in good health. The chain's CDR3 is CASSYSPRGDRETQYF. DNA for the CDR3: TGTGCCAGCAGTTACTCTCCGCGGGGGGACCGAGAGACCCAGTACTTC.